The rows below give T cell receptor beta chains drawn from one sample of a study of response to subunit inactivated influenza vaccine. TCRdb analysed the RT-PCR reads with MiXCR anew, one entry per CDR3 protein. The table lists 630,000 or so distinct CDR3 sequences, around 16% of them singletons, with more than 9% in the top ten. The specimen was PBMCs from blood, collected roughly 12 days after vaccination. The receptors originated from a man aged 45-65 years who received an inactivated influenza vaccine. Both conserved end residues are trimmed from each CDR3.

TRBV20-1	TRBJ1-6	SASQGLGASPLH
TRBV18	TRBJ1-6	ASSPEDKLLTPLH
TRBV4-3	TRBJ1-5	ASSPTLVTGSNQPQH
TRBV7-9	TRBJ2-1	ASSSTDSSYNEQF
TRBV15	TRBJ1-2	ATSKGGNYGYT
TRBV29-1	TRBJ1-2	SVITVGGYT
TRBV6-2/TRBV6-3	TRBJ2-3	ASSYVQGEVSDTQY
TRBV5-8	TRBJ2-2	ASSGGSGGPTGELF
TRBV7-9	TRBJ1-4	ASSPGQAGEKLF
TRBV10-3	TRBJ1-1	AISESPGQGITEAF
TRBV5-1	TRBJ2-2	ASSLLAGEYTGELF
TRBV4-1	TRBJ1-3	ASSQGILSGNTIY
TRBV5-1	TRBJ1-1	ASSLAAEVDTEAF
TRBV6-2/TRBV6-3	TRBJ2-7	ASRLQGGAYEQY
TRBV20-1	TRBJ2-1	SARSSGSYNEQF
TRBV12-3/TRBV12-4	TRBJ1-2	ASRGSGTARVGYT
TRBV6-5	TRBJ1-6	ASSYIGRHNSPLH
TRBV28	TRBJ1-1	ASTAIGGPNTEAF
TRBV6-2/TRBV6-3	TRBJ2-2	ASSYSQEETGELF
TRBV30	TRBJ1-6	AWKDRGGVSPLH
TRBV7-2	TRBJ2-7	ASSLWSTPYEQY